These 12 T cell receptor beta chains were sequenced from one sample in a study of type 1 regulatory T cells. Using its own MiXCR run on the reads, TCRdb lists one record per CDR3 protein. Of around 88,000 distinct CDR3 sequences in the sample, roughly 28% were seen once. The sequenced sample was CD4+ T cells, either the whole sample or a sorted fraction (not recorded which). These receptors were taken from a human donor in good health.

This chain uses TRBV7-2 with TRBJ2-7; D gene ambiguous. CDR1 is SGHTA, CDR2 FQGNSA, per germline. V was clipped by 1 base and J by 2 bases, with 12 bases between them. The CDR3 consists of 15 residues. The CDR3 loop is CASSLEGGAAYEQYF. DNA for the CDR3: TGTGCCAGCAGCTTAGAGGGCGGCGCAGCCTACGAGCAGTACTTC.

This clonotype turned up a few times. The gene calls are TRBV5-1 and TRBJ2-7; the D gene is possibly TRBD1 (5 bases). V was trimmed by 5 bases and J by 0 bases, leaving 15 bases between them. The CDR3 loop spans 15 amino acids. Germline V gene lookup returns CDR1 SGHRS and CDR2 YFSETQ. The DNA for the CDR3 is TGCGCCAGCAGACGCGACAGAGCTAGCTCCTACGAGCAGTACTTC. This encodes CASRRDRASSYEQYF.

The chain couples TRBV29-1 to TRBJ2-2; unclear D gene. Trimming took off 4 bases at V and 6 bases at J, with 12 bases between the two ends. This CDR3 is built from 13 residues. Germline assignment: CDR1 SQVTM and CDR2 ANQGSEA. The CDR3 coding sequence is TGCAGCGTTGTGCAGGTCTGGTCCGGGGAGCTGTTTTTT. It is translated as CSVVQVWSGELFF.

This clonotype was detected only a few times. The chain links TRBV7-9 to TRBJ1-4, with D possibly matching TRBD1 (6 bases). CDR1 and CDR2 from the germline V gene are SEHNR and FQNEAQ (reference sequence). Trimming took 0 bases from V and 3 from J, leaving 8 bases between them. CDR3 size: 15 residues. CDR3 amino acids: CASSLARGPNEKLFF. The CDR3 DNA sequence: TGTGCCAGCAGCTTAGCCAGGGGACCTAATGAAAAACTGTTTTTT. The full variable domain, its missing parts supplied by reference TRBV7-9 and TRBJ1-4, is DTGVSQNPRHKITKRGQNVTFRCDPISEHNRLYWYRQTLGQGPEFLTYFQNEAQLEKSRLLSDRFSAERPKGSFSTLEIQRTEQGDSAMYLCASSLARGPNEKLFFGSGTQLSVL.

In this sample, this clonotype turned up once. CDR3 amino acids: CASGGRGNTGELFF. The CDR3 coding sequence is TGTGCCAGCGGCGGGAGGGGGAACACCGGGGAGCTGTTTTTT. V gene TRBV2 combines with J gene TRBJ2-2; 9 bases align to TRBD2. The CDR3 loop spans 14 amino acids. With V trimmed by 8 bases and J by 1 base, 2 bases remained unmatched. In germline, CDR1 is SNHLY, CDR2 FYNNEI.

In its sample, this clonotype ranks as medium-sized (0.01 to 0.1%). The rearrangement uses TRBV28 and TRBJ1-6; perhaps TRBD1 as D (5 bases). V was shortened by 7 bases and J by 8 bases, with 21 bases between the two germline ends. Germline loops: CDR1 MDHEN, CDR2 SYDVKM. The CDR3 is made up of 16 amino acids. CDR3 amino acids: CASTNGGSPSYSPLHF. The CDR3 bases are TGTGCCAGCACCAACGGGGGTAGTCCGTCCTATTCACCCCTCCACTTT. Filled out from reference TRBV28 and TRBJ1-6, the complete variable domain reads DVKVTQSSRYLVKRTGEKVFLECVQDMDHENMFWYRQDPGLGLRLIYFSYDVKMKEKGDIPEGYSVSREKKERFSLILESASTNQTSMYLCASTNGGSPSYSPLHFGNGTRLTVT.

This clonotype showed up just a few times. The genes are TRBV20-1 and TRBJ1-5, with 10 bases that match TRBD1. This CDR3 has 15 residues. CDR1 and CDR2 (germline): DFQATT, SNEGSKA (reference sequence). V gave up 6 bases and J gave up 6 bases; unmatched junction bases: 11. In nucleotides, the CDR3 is TGCAGTGCAAGACAGGGGGCATCGTTCGGTCAGCCCCAGCATTTT. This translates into CSARQGASFGQPQHF.

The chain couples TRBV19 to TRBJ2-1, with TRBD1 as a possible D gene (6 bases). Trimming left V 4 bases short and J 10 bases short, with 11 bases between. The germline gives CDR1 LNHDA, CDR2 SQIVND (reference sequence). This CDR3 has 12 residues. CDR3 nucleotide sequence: TGTGCCAGTAGTACAAACAGGGCCGAGCAGTTCTTC. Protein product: CASSTNRAEQFF.

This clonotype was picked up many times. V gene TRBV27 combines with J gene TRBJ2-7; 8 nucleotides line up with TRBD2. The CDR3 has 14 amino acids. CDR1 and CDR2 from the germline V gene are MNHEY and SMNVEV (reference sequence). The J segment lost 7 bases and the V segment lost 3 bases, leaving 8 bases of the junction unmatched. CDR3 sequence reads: CASSFLAGKREQYF. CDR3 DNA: TGTGCCAGCAGTTTCTTAGCGGGAAAGAGGGAGCAGTACTTC.

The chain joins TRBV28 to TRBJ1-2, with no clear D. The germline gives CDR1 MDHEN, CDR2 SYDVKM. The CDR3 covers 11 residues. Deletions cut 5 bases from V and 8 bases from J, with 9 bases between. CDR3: CASSQQWGYTF. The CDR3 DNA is TGTGCCAGCAGTCAACAGTGGGGCTACACCTTC.

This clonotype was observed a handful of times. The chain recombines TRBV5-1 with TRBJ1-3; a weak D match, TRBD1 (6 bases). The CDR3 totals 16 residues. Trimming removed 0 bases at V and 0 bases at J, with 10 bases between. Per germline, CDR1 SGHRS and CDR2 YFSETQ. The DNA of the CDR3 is TGCGCCAGCAGCTTGGTTGGGGGGCTCTCTGGAAACACCATATATTTT. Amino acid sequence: CASSLVGGLSGNTIYF.

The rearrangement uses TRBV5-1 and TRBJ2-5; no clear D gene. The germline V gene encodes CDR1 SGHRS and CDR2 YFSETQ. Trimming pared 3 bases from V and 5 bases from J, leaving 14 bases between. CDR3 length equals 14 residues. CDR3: CASSSGQPKETQYF. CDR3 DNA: TGCGCCAGCAGCTCCGGTCAGCCAAAGGAGACCCAGTACTTC.